A selection of T cell receptor beta chains follows, all from one sample in a study of blood T cell repertoires in COVID-19. The assay was immunoSEQ multiplex PCR, and TCRdb's table has in-frame clones only and misses some. The sample contains roughly 260,000 clones, around 85% of which appear only once. Material: PBMCs or T cells enriched from blood (not recorded which). These TCRs come from a woman in her 50s who had recovered from COVID-19. CDR3s include the opening cysteine and the closing phenylalanine or tryptophan. A D gene is named only where the DNA matches it firmly. Only part of the rows carry a size: once, few, many, or a class if the clone is expanded.

D gene	clone size	V gene	J gene	CDR3 protein	CDR3 DNA
TRBD2	NA	TRBV3-1/TRBV3-2	TRBJ2-5	CASSQDRAGGRETQYF	TGTGCCAGCAGCCAAGATAGAGCGGGAGGTCGAGAGACCCAGTACTTC
TRBD2	NA	TRBV12-3/TRBV12-4	TRBJ2-7	CASCLGGVREQYF	TGTGCCAGCTGTTTGGGAGGGGTTCGCGAGCAGTACTTC
NA	NA	TRBV5-1	TRBJ2-7	CASSLELVGTGLDEQYF	TGCGCCAGCAGCTTGGAACTGGTGGGGACAGGACTAGACGAGCAGTACTTC
NA	NA	TRBV28	TRBJ2-7	CASSPGGAPISYEQYF	TGTGCCAGCAGTCCCGGAGGGGCGCCTATTTCCTACGAGCAGTACTTC
TRBD1	NA	TRBV28	TRBJ1-1	CASSRGDRVMNTEAFF	TGTGCCAGCAGTCGGGGGGACAGGGTGATGAACACTGAAGCTTTCTTT
TRBD1	NA	TRBV19	TRBJ2-5	CASSLRGRAETQYF	TGTGCCAGTAGTCTCAGGGGGCGGGCGGAGACCCAGTACTTC
NA	NA	TRBV18	TRBJ1-6	CASSPLEGSPLHF	TGTGCCAGCTCACCATTAGAGGGTTCACCCCTCCACTTT
TRBD2	NA	TRBV7-3	TRBJ2-3	CASSSTSGVDTQYF	TGTGCCAGCAGCTCAACTAGCGGGGTGGATACGCAGTATTTT
NA	NA	TRBV4-1	TRBJ1-5	CASSQDLHQPQHF	TGCGCCAGCAGCCAAGACCTACATCAGCCCCAGCATTTT
NA	NA	TRBV27	TRBJ1-1	CASSPIRGRGTEAFF	TGTGCCAGCAGCCCCATTCGGGGTCGGGGCACTGAAGCTTTCTTT
NA	NA	TRBV5-6	TRBJ2-6	CASSLTRTAFSGANVLTF	TGTGCCAGCAGCCTAACCCGGACAGCCTTCTCTGGGGCCAACGTCCTGACTTTC
NA	NA	TRBV7-9	TRBJ1-1	CASSRDIWGTEAFF	TGTGCCAGCAGCCGGGACATATGGGGCACTGAAGCTTTCTTT
TRBD1	NA	TRBV4-2	TRBJ1-2	CASSPPDRGGYGYTF	TGTGCCAGCAGCCCTCCGGACAGGGGAGGCTATGGCTACACCTTC
NA	NA	TRBV6-5	TRBJ2-7	CASNRGGGYEQYF	TGTGCCAGCAATAGGGGAGGGGGATACGAGCAGTACTTC
TRBD1	NA	TRBV28	TRBJ1-1	CASSYHRGLGTEAFF	TGTGCCAGCAGTTACCACAGGGGGCTGGGCACTGAAGCTTTCTTT
NA	NA	TRBV10-3	TRBJ2-7	CAISEGARSYEQYF	TGTGCCATCAGTGAGGGCGCGCGGTCCTACGAGCAGTACTTC
TRBD1	few	TRBV7-8	TRBJ1-1	CASSLGPRGGMGTEAFF	TGTGCCAGCAGCTTGGGCCCCAGAGGGGGCATGGGGACTGAAGCTTTCTTT
TRBD1	once	TRBV15	TRBJ1-1	CATNIYQGGNTEAFF	TGTGCCACTAATATATACCAGGGGGGGAACACTGAAGCTTTCTTT
NA	once	TRBV3-1/TRBV3-2	TRBJ2-7	CASSQGKQASYEQYF	TGTGCCAGCAGCCAAGGGAAGCAGGCATCCTACGAGCAGTACTTC
TRBD2	NA	TRBV5-4	TRBJ2-5	CASSWGGGGRRETQYF	TGTGCCAGCAGCTGGGGTGGTGGCGGGAGACGAGAGACCCAGTACTTC
TRBD1	NA	TRBV6-5	TRBJ1-4	CASGSRTGIMKLFF	TGTGCCAGCGGTAGTCGGACAGGGATAATGAAACTGTTTTTT
TRBD2	NA	TRBV5-4	TRBJ2-7	CASSFGTSGNYEQYF	TGTGCCAGCAGCTTCGGGACTAGCGGAAACTACGAGCAGTACTTC
TRBD1	NA	TRBV5-1	TRBJ1-1	CASSGAGGTSLEAFF	TGCGCCAGCAGCGGCGCAGGGGGGACGTCCCTTGAAGCTTTCTTT
NA	NA	TRBV6-5	TRBJ1-5	CASSYSRYGNQPQHF	TGTGCCAGCAGTTACTCTCGCTATGGCAATCAGCCCCAGCATTTT
NA	NA	TRBV2	TRBJ1-1	CASSEGRAFF	TGTGCCAGCAGTGAGGGGAGAGCTTTCTTT
TRBD1	NA	TRBV2	TRBJ1-4	CASSVEQGAGEKLFF	TGTGCCAGCAGTGTCGAACAGGGGGCGGGTGAAAAACTGTTTTTT
NA	NA	TRBV6-1	TRBJ1-3	CASSGTRDSSGNTIYF	TGTGCCAGCAGTGGAACACGGGACTCTTCTGGAAACACCATATATTTT
TRBD1	NA	TRBV15	TRBJ1-1	CATSRDQGVGTEAFF	TGTGCCACCAGCAGAGATCAGGGGGTGGGCACTGAAGCTTTCTTT
NA	NA	TRBV2	TRBJ1-1	CASRADSKNTEAFF	TGTGCCAGCAGGGCCGACAGTAAGAACACTGAAGCTTTCTTT
TRBD1	NA	TRBV28	TRBJ1-5	CASSHTIFRDREVNQPQHF	TGTGCCAGCAGCCACACCATTTTCCGGGACAGGGAGGTCAATCAGCCCCAGCATTTT
NA	NA	TRBV2	TRBJ1-2	CASSEQVRPYGYTF	TGTGCCAGCAGTGAACAGGTTCGCCCCTATGGCTACACCTTC
NA	NA	TRBV7-9	TRBJ1-5	CASSPTSGVQHF	TGTGCCAGCAGCCCAACGAGCGGGGTCCAACATTTT
TRBD2	NA	TRBV2	TRBJ2-1	CASLLWASGYNEQFF	TGTGCCAGTCTCCTTTGGGCTAGCGGGTACAATGAGCAGTTCTTC
TRBD1	NA	TRBV6-5	TRBJ1-5	CASRGQGSNQPQHF	TGTGCCAGCAGGGGACAGGGGAGCAATCAGCCCCAGCATTTT
TRBD1	once	TRBV6-5	TRBJ2-7	CASRTGSSSEQYF	TGTGCCAGTCGGACAGGTTCGTCGAGCGAGCAGTACTTC
NA	NA	TRBV24-1	TRBJ2-1	CATSRQGSYNEQFF	TGTGCCACCAGTCGGCAGGGAAGCTACAATGAGCAGTTCTTC
TRBD1	NA	TRBV6-5	TRBJ1-5	CASRTGGGNQPQHF	TGTGCCAGCAGGACAGGGGGCGGCAATCAGCCCCAGCATTTT
TRBD2	NA	TRBV5-1	TRBJ2-5	CASSHSDLAGGGETQYF	TGCGCCAGCAGCCATAGCGATTTAGCGGGAGGAGGCGAGACCCAGTACTTC
TRBD2	NA	TRBV27	TRBJ2-2	CASSLSGSFVTGELFF	TGTGCCAGCAGCCTTAGCGGGAGCTTTGTCACCGGGGAGCTGTTTTTT
TRBD1	NA	TRBV12-5	TRBJ1-2	CASGLAPTGGVGYTF	TGTGCTAGTGGTTTGGCCCCGACAGGGGGGGTGGGCTACACCTTC
NA	NA	TRBV6-6	TRBJ2-7	CASRSAGYEQYF	TGTGCCAGCAGATCGGCAGGCTACGAGCAGTACTTC
TRBD2	NA	TRBV5-4	TRBJ2-5	CASSNIAGVGETQYF	TGTGCCAGCAGCAATATAGCGGGAGTGGGAGAGACCCAGTACTTC
NA	NA	TRBV14	TRBJ2-7	CASSQWEFNEQYF	TGTGCCAGCAGCCAGTGGGAGTTCAACGAGCAGTACTTC
TRBD2	NA	TRBV18	TRBJ2-7	CASSPPGLAGAEQYF	TGTGCCAGCTCACCACCGGGACTAGCGGGAGCCGAGCAGTACTTC
TRBD2	NA	TRBV7-3	TRBJ2-3	CASSSGRLADTQYF	TGTGCCAGCAGTAGCGGGAGGTTGGCAGATACGCAGTATTTT